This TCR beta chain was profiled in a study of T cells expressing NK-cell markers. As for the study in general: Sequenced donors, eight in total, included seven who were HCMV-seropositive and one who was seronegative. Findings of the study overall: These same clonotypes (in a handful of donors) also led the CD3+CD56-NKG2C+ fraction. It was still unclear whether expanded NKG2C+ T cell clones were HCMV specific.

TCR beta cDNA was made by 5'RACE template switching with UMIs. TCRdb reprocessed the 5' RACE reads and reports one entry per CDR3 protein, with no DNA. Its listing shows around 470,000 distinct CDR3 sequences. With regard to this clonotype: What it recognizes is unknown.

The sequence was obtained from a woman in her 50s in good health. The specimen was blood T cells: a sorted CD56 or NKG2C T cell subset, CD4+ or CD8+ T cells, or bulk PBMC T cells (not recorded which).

The CDR3 loop is CASSQGKLADYEQYF. This chain connects TRBV4-1 to TRBJ2-7; TCRdb picks TRBD2, but there is no DNA to check that call. The germline gives CDR1 MGHRA, CDR2 YSYEKL. The CDR3 spans 15 residues.